The rows below give T cell receptor beta chains drawn from one sample of a study of blood T cell repertoires in COVID-19. Repertoires were generated with immunoSEQ multiplex PCR, while TCRdb's copy carries only in-frame clones and drops some. The sample lists some 100,000 clones; 80% to 90% were seen once. The sample comprised peripheral blood. These receptors originate from a human donor in a cohort sampled during active COVID-19. The CDR3 runs from the conserved cysteine through the conserved F or W. The D gene is left open where the match is weak. Size is omitted from some rows. Given values are once, few, many or a class for expanded clones.

V gene,J gene,D gene,clone size,CDR3 DNA,CDR3 protein
TRBV7-2,TRBJ1-1,TRBD1,.,TGTGCCAGCAGCACCGGGCCCCAGGGGGGCACTGAAGCTTTCTTT,CASSTGPQGGTEAFF
TRBV18,TRBJ1-2,TRBD1,.,TGTGCCAGCTCACCGGGACAGGGCATCTATGGCTACACCTTC,CASSPGQGIYGYTF
TRBV6-1,TRBJ1-6,.,.,TGTGCCAGCAGTGAATTTGGGGGCCAAAGCTCCTATAATTCACCCCTCCACTTT,CASSEFGGQSSYNSPLHF
TRBV7-2,TRBJ2-7,.,few,TGTGCCAGCAGCTTTCAGGGCTCCTACGAGCAGTACTTC,CASSFQGSYEQYF
TRBV27,TRBJ1-6,.,.,TGTGCCAGCAGTTTAACCGCCCCGGATTCACCCCTCCACTTT,CASSLTAPDSPLHF
TRBV3-1/TRBV3-2,TRBJ2-1,TRBD2,.,TGTGCCAGCAGCCCTGGACTGGCGGGAGGCCAAGGCGATGAGCAGTTCTTC,CASSPGLAGGQGDEQFF
TRBV3-1/TRBV3-2,TRBJ2-5,TRBD1,.,TGTGCCAGCAGTTACGGACAGGGGGTAGGTGAGACCCAGTACTTC,CASSYGQGVGETQYF
TRBV12-3/TRBV12-4,TRBJ2-2,.,.,TGTGCCAGCAGTCCTAGCTACGGGGAGCTGTTTTTT,CASSPSYGELFF
TRBV15,TRBJ1-1,.,.,TGTGCCACCAGATCCGAAGGGGCGACTGAAGCTTTCTTT,CATRSEGATEAFF
TRBV5-1,TRBJ2-1,TRBD2,.,TGCGCCAGCAGCACGCACGCTCGAAGGGGACTAGCGGGAGCAATCAATGAGCAGTTCTTC,CASSTHARRGLAGAINEQFF
TRBV5-1,TRBJ2-5,.,.,TGCGCCAGCAGCTTTAACATACTAGCCGAGTACCAAGAGACCCAGTACTTC,CASSFNILAEYQETQYF
TRBV28,TRBJ1-2,.,.,TGTGCCAGCAGTTACCCCGGGGGGGCTGGCTATGGCTACACCTTC,CASSYPGGAGYGYTF
TRBV3-1/TRBV3-2,TRBJ2-7,TRBD2,.,TGTGCCAGCAGCCAAGATCCAGCGGGGGCCTCCTACGAGCAGTACTTC,CASSQDPAGASYEQYF
TRBV5-8,TRBJ1-6,.,.,TGTGCCAGCAGCCAAATAGACTTCGGTTCACCCCTCCACTTT,CASSQIDFGSPLHF
TRBV9,TRBJ2-5,TRBD2,.,TGTGCCAGCAGCCCCCGTGAGCGGGGGGGCAAAGAGACCCAGTACTTC,CASSPRERGGKETQYF
TRBV7-8,TRBJ1-6,.,.,TGTGCCAGCAGCTTAGATCCGAGGAGCGAGGCCTATAATTCACCCCTCCACTTT,CASSLDPRSEAYNSPLHF
TRBV18,TRBJ1-6,.,.,TGTGCCAGCTCACGGGACAAAAATTCACCCCTCCACTTT,CASSRDKNSPLHF
TRBV2,TRBJ1-5,.,.,TGTGCCAGCAGTTTAGAAGGGGGGGAGGAACAGCCCCAGCATTTT,CASSLEGGEEQPQHF
TRBV2,TRBJ2-4,.,.,TGTGCCAGCAGCGACACAGGAGCCAAAAACATTCAGTACTTC,CASSDTGAKNIQYF
TRBV28,TRBJ2-3,TRBD1,.,TGTGCCAGCACCCCGGGACAGGGTTTTGATACGCAGTATTTT,CASTPGQGFDTQYF
TRBV5-3,TRBJ2-3,TRBD2,many,TGTGCCAGAAGTAACCGGACTAGCTGCGATACGCAGTATTTT,CARSNRTSCDTQYF
TRBV6-5,TRBJ1-5,TRBD1,.,TGTGCCAGCAAGGGACAGGGGGCAAAGCCCCAGCATTTT,CASKGQGAKPQHF
TRBV27,TRBJ2-1,TRBD1,.,TGTGCCAGCAGTCCGGACAGGAACTACAATGAGCAGTTCTTC,CASSPDRNYNEQFF
TRBV27,TRBJ1-4,.,.,TGTGCCAGCAGAGGGGGGGGCTTGGTGTTTTTT,CASRGGGLVFF
TRBV3-1/TRBV3-2,TRBJ1-6,TRBD1,.,TGTGCCAGCAGGCGGACAGGGGACAATTCACCCCTCCACTTT,CASRRTGDNSPLHF
TRBV18,TRBJ1-3,.,once,TGTGCCAGCTCACCAAGTCTCGGCGGACAAAACACCATATATTTT,CASSPSLGGQNTIYF
TRBV19,TRBJ2-1,TRBD2,.,TGTGCCAGTAGACAGCGGGAGAGATCCTACAATGAGCAGTTCTTC,CASRQRERSYNEQFF
TRBV7-9,TRBJ1-2,TRBD1,.,TGTGCCAGCAGCTCCCGGGACAGGGGCTTTAACTATGGCTACACCTTC,CASSSRDRGFNYGYTF
TRBV11-2,TRBJ1-1,.,once,TGTGCCAGCAGTTTAATCGGGATAGGGACTGAAGCTTTCTTT,CASSLIGIGTEAFF
TRBV4-3,TRBJ1-1,.,.,TGCGCCAGCAGCCAAGCTCCCCTAATGAACACTGAAGCTTTCTTT,CASSQAPLMNTEAFF
TRBV4-1,TRBJ2-7,TRBD2,.,TGCGCCAGCAGCCAAGATCTTATTGGGACTAGCGTCTCCTACGAGCAGTACTTC,CASSQDLIGTSVSYEQYF
TRBV7-9,TRBJ2-3,.,.,TGTGCCAGCCTCCTCGCGGGCACAGATACGCAGTATTTT,CASLLAGTDTQYF
TRBV10-3,TRBJ2-1,TRBD2,.,TGTGCCATCTCTAGCGGGAGCACTGAGCAGTTCTTC,CAISSGSTEQFF
TRBV6-5,TRBJ1-3,TRBD1,.,TGTGCCAGCAGTTACGTAGGGACAGGGGCCGGAAACACCATATATTTT,CASSYVGTGAGNTIYF
TRBV7-8,TRBJ2-1,TRBD2,.,TGTGCCAGCAGCTTTGGAGCGGGATTTAACAATGAGCAGTTCTTC,CASSFGAGFNNEQFF
TRBV18,TRBJ2-7,TRBD1,.,TGTGCCAGCTCACGTCCGGGACAGGACATTCGGGGCGAGCAGTACTTC,CASSRPGQDIRGEQYF
TRBV7-9,TRBJ2-3,.,once,TGTGCCAGCAGCTTAAGGGGGAGCACAGATACGCAGTATTTT,CASSLRGSTDTQYF
TRBV9,TRBJ2-7,.,.,TGTGCCAGCAGCGTAGCAAGGGGTTACGAGCAGTACTTC,CASSVARGYEQYF
TRBV18,TRBJ1-3,.,few,TGTGCCAGCTCACCATCCCAGCGGGCAGGTGGAAACACCATATATTTT,CASSPSQRAGGNTIYF
TRBV2,TRBJ2-3,TRBD2,.,TGTGCCAGCAAGCGGGGGACCGTCACAGATACGCAGTATTTT,CASKRGTVTDTQYF
TRBV7-2,TRBJ2-3,TRBD2,.,TGTGCCAGCAGCCGCTCCGGGACTAGCGGCACAGATACGCAGTATTTT,CASSRSGTSGTDTQYF
TRBV28,TRBJ1-2,.,.,TGTGCCAGCAGCCCCGGAGAAGGTTTAAGTTATGGCTACACCTTC,CASSPGEGLSYGYTF